This T cell receptor (beta chain) was identified during a study of CXCR3-negative and CXCR3-positive naive CD8 T cells. Comment on this clonotype: What it recognizes is unknown.

Findings and limits, study-wide: For CXCR3-positive naive cells, TRB CDR3s were more hydrophobic than those of CXCR3-negative naive cells. Memory cells differed in TRBV-TRBJ usage, but naive CXCR3-negative and CXCR3-positive cells had similar usage.

Libraries were UMI-labeled 5' RACE TRB cDNA. TCRdb reprocessed the 5' RACE reads and reports one entry per CDR3 protein, with no DNA. The repertoire shows about 130,000 distinct CDR3 sequences; the top ten hold 0.4% to 0.45%. Sequencing used naive CXCR3+ CD8+ T cells from blood. Subset described: CD45RO-CCR7+CD27+CD95- naive CD8+ T cells expressing CXCR3 (TNR3+). The receptor was derived from a human donor in good health. Some clones in this sample may be carry-over from other donors' samples.

The CDR3 region is CASSLTGTDTGELFF. The V call is TRBV4-1, the J call TRBJ2-2; the TCRdb D gene call, TRBD1, has no DNA to confirm it. The CDR3 totals 15 residues. The germline CDR1 and CDR2 sequences are MGHRA and YSYEKL.